The entry that follows covers one T cell receptor beta chain sequence. This CDR3 region has 14 residues. Germline V gives CDR1 LNHDA, CDR2 SQIVND (reference sequence). Trimming shortened V by 3 bases and J by 1 base, and 7 bases separated the two germline ends. The data derive from a study of blood T cell repertoires in COVID-19. The method was immunoSEQ multiplex PCR; TCRdb's version includes in-frame clones alone and lacks a portion of them. The table has hundreds of thousands of clones, 80% to 90% seen once. The rearrangement joins TRBV19 to TRBJ1-5, with D hard to call. The material sequenced was peripheral blood. This TCR derives from a woman aged 45-65 years with acute or convalescent COVID-19. The CDR3: CASSMLRSNQPQHF. CDR3 nucleotide sequence: TGTGCCAGTAGTATGTTGAGAAGCAATCAGCCCCAGCATTTT.